The 5 T cell receptor beta chains reported below all come from one sample, sequenced in a study of blood T cell repertoires in COVID-19. The table came from immunoSEQ multiplex PCR; TCRdb's copy has only in-frame clones and leaves some out. This table has about 190,000 clones, 75% to 90% appearing once. Material: peripheral blood. Every receptor here comes from a man aged 35 to 55 with acute or convalescent COVID-19.

V is TRBV19 and J is TRBJ1-3; 7 bases align to TRBD1. V shed 5 bases, J shed 0 bases, and the junction held 10 bases outside the gene matches. CDR3 size: 17 residues. The germline gives CDR1 LNHDA, CDR2 SQIVND (reference sequence). CDR3 coding DNA: TGTGCCAGTAGTCCCCAAAGGACAGGTAGCTCTGGAAACACCATATATTTT. It encodes CASSPQRTGSSGNTIYF.

The J gene is TRBJ2-7, the V gene TRBV28, with TRBD1 matching 8 bases. V dropped 6 bases and J dropped 2; count of bases not matched to a gene: 3. Germline CDR1 reads MDHEN; CDR2 reads SYDVKM. The CDR3 has 13 residues. This CDR3 is CASRRTGPYEQYF. The CDR3, as DNA: TGTGCCAGCAGACGGACAGGGCCCTACGAGCAGTACTTC.

In its sample, this clone was seen a few times. The chain employs TRBV2 and TRBJ1-5, with 7 bases lining up with TRBD1. The CDR3 has 14 amino acids. J gave up 7 bases and V 6 bases, and 9 bases lay outside the gene matches. Germline V gene sequence: CDR1 SNHLY, CDR2 FYNNEI. The CDR3 here is CASRTTGVGQPQHF. CDR3 bases: TGTGCCAGCAGGACAACAGGGGTGGGGCAGCCCCAGCATTTT.

The chain carries TRBV11-3 and TRBJ2-3; 12 bases line up with TRBD2. The CDR3 totals 18 residues. Trimming at V came to 1 base and at J to 3 bases, leaving 8 bases not matched to a gene. Germline V gene sequence: CDR1 SGHNT, CDR2 YENEEA. This chain's CDR3 is CASSLGVTSGGDTDTQYF. In DNA form, the CDR3 reads TGTGCCAGCAGCTTAGGGGTGACTAGCGGGGGAGATACAGATACGCAGTATTTT.

The CDR3 coding sequence is TGCGCCAGCAGCCAAGATGGGCCTAGCGGGGGCCACCAAGGGAATGAGCAGTTCTTC. It is translated as CASSQDGPSGGHQGNEQFF. This rearrangement joins TRBV4-3 to TRBJ2-1; 10 bases agree with TRBD2. This CDR3 has 19 residues. The junction had 15 bases not matched to a gene; V was cut back by 0 bases and J by 7 bases. Germline CDR1 and CDR2: LGHNA and YSLEER.